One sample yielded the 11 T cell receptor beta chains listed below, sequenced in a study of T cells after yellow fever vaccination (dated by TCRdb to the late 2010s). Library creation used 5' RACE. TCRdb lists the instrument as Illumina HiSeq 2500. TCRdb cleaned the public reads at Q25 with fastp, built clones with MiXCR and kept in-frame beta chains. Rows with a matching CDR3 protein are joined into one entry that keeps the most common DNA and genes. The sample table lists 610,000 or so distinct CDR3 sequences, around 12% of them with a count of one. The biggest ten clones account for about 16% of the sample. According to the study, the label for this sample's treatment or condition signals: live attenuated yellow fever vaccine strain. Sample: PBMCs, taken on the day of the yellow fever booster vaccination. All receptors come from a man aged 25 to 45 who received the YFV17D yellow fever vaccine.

CDR3 nucleotide sequence: TGTGCCAGCAGTTGGGGACTACCGCCGGAGACCGGGGAGCTGTTTTTT. This encodes CASSWGLPPETGELFF. The chain carries TRBV6-5 and TRBJ2-2, with 7 bases matching TRBD2. This CDR3 contains 16 residues. V trimming: 4 bases; J trimming: 5 bases; junction bases outside the gene matches: 10. From germline, CDR1 is MNHEY and CDR2 SVGAGI.

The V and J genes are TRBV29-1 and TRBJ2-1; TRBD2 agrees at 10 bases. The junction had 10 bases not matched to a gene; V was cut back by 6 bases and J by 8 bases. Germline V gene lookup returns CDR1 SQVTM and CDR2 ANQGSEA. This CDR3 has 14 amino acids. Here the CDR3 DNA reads TGCAGCGTGGGGGCTAGCGGGAGTTTCGATGAGCAGTTCTTC. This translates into CSVGASGSFDEQFF.

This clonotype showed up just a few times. CDR3 loop: CASSALGARHHNEQFF. CDR3 nucleotides: TGTGCCAGCAGTGCCCTTGGGGCCAGACATCACAATGAGCAGTTCTTC. The chain carries TRBV6-1 and TRBJ2-1; the D gene is possibly TRBD1 (5 bases). Germline CDR1 is MNHNS and CDR2 is SASEGT. This CDR3 comprises 16 residues. Trimming stripped 4 bases from V and 5 bases from J, with 18 bases between.

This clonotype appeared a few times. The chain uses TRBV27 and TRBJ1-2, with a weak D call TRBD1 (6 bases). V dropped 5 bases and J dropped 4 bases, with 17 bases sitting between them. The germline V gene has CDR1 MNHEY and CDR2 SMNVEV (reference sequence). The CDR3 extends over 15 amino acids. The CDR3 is CASSPLSGQSYGYTF. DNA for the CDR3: TGTGCCAGCAGTCCCCTTTCTGGACAGAGCTATGGCTACACCTTC.

The CDR3 coding sequence is TGTGCCACCAGACAGAGCCCCGGGGAGCTGTTTTTT. Translated: CATRQSPGELFF. The rearrangement joins TRBV6-5 to TRBJ2-2; possibly TRBD1 for D (5 bases). Trimming cost V 10 bases and J 6 bases, with 12 bases left between them. Germline loops: CDR1 MNHEY, CDR2 SVGAGI. There are 12 residues in the CDR3.

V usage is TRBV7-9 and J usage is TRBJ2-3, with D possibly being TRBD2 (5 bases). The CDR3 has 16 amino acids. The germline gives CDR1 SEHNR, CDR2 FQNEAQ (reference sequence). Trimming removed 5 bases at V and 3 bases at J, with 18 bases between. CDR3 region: CASSLSEAPRTDTQYF. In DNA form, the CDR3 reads TGTGCCAGCAGCCTTAGCGAGGCACCCAGGACAGATACGCAGTATTTT.

DNA for the CDR3: TGTGCCAGCAGCCTGAGGGGTTCCTCTAACACAGATACGCAGTATTTT. It specifies CASSLRGSSNTDTQYF. The V and J genes are TRBV7-9 and TRBJ2-3; D assignment may be TRBD1 or TRBD2 (5 bases each). The CDR3 has 16 amino acids. V gave up 5 bases and J gave up 2 bases, with 17 bases separating them. CDR1 and CDR2 (germline): SEHNR, FQNEAQ (reference sequence). Drawing the rest from reference TRBV7-9 and TRBJ2-3, the complete variable domain is DTGVSQNPRHKITKRGQNVTFRCDPISEHNRLYWYRQTLGQGPEFLTYFQNEAQLEKSRLLSDRFSAERPKGSFSTLEIQRTEQGDSAMYLCASSLRGSSNTDTQYFGPGTRLTVL.

CDR3 protein: CAISRDTYYEQYF. In DNA, the CDR3 is TGTGCCATCAGTCGGGACACCTACTACGAGCAGTACTTC. The V and J genes are TRBV10-3 and TRBJ2-7; possibly TRBD1 for D (6 bases). The CDR3 runs to 13 residues. Germline CDR1 reads ENHRY; CDR2 reads SYGVKD. Trimming took 5 bases from V and 3 from J, leaving 11 bases between them.

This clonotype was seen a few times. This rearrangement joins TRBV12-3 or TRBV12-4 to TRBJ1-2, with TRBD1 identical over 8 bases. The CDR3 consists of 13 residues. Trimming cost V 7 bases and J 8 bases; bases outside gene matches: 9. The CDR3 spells CASTKRGQVGYTF. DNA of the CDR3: TGTGCCAGCACCAAAAGGGGACAGGTCGGCTACACCTTC.

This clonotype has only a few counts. The CDR3: CASSLGQGDEKLFF. The CDR3 DNA reads as TGTGCCAGCAGCCTGGGACAGGGAGATGAAAAACTGTTTTTT. The chain employs TRBV7-9 and TRBJ1-4; 9 bases match TRBD1. Unmatched junction bases numbered 4, after V lost 5 bases and J lost 6 bases. CDR1 and CDR2 from the germline V gene are SEHNR and FQNEAQ (reference sequence). This CDR3 region has 14 residues.

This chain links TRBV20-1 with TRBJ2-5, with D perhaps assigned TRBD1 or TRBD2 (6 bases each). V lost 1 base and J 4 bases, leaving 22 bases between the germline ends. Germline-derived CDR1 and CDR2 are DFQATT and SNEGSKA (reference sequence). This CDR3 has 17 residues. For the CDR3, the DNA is TGCAGTGCTAGAGGGGGGGCCCTGGGATTGAGTGGAGAGACCCAGTACTTC. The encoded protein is CSARGGALGLSGETQYF.